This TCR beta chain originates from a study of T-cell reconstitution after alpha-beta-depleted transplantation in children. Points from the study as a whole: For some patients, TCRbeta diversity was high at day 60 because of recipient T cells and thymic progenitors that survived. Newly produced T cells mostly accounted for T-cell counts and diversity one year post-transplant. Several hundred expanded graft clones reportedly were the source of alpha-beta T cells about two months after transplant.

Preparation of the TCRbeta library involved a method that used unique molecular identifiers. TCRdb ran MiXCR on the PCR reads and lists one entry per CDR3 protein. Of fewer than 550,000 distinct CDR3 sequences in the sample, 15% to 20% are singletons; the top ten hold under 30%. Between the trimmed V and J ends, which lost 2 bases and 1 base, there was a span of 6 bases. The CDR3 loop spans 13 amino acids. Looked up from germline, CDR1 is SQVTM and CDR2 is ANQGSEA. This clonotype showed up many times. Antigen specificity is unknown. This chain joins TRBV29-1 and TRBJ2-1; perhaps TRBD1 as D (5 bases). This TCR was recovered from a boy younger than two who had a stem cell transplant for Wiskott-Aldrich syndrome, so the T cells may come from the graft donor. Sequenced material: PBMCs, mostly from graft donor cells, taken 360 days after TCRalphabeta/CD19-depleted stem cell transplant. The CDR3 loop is CSVEPGSYNEQFF. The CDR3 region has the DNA TGCAGCGTTGAACCAGGGTCCTACAATGAGCAGTTCTTC.